The entry that follows covers one TCR beta chain sequence. The antigen remains unidentified. Clones were sequenced by immunoSEQ multiplex PCR, and TCRdb holds only the in-frame ones, with some missing. The repertoire includes 200,000 to 300,000 clones, about 90% of them detected once, and roughly 1.2% sits in the top ten. Separation from the roughly 670-subject first cohort characterized the roughly 120-subject validation cohort, to which the donors belonged. The CDR3 consists of 13 residues. Germline CDR1 reads SGHVS; CDR2 reads FNYEAQ. V was pared by 2 bases and J by 8 bases, with 9 bases between. The sample belongs to a study of cytomegalovirus exposure and HLA in healthy donors. Findings of the study overall: Overall, around 160 TCR beta chains were annotated as cytomegalovirus-associated. Cytomegalovirus status was reportedly diagnosed by the classifier with high specificity and sensitivity. Through in vitro validation, three CMV-associated chains were shown to be specific for CMV antigens.

The chain employs TRBV7-6 and TRBJ2-2, with D unclear. The source is a woman younger than 45 in good health and CMV-seropositive. Source material: PBMCs. The CDR3 loop reads CASSLFEAGELFF. The CDR3 DNA follows: TGTGCCAGCAGCTTATTTGAGGCGGGGGAGCTGTTTTTT.